A single T cell receptor (beta chain) is shown here with its context. The sample originates from a study of blood T cell repertoires in COVID-19. Overall study context: Samples taken during acute and convalescent COVID-19 were collected in the United States, Italy and Spain. T cells, B-cell-depleted T cells, or PBMCs supplied cDNA or gDNA.

In the authors' methods: Estimated nucleated cell counts came from reference gene primer amplification. Some clones are missing from TCRdb's copy, which holds only in-frame ones; the method was immunoSEQ multiplex PCR. Clone size and the V and J calls come from that table; the DNA yielded D and trimming. The repertoire holds about 280,000 clones, 86% seen once, with around 2.1% in the top ten. The V gene's germline CDR1 is SGHRS and CDR2 YFSETQ. This CDR3 has 14 residues. The V and J ends lost 2 bases and 2 bases, in that order; junction bases with no gene match: 3. The chain carries TRBV5-1 and TRBJ2-7, with TRBD1 matching over 8 bases. The TCR was taken from a woman in her thirties who had recovered from COVID-19. The sample consisted of peripheral blood. The CDR3 sequence: CASSFGTGTYEQYF. The CDR3 DNA follows: TGCGCCAGCAGCTTCGGGACAGGCACCTACGAGCAGTACTTC.